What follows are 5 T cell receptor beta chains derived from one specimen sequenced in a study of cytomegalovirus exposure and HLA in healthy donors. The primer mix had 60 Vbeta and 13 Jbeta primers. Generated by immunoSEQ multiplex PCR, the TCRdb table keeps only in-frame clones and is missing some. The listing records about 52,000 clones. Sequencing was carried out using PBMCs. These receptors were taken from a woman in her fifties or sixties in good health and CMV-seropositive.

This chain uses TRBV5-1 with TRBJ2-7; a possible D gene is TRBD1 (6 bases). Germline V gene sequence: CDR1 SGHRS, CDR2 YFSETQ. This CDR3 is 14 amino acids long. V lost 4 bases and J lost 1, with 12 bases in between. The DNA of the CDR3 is TGCGCCAGCAGCCCTACAGGGACGTCCTACGAGCAGTACTTC. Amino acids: CASSPTGTSYEQYF.

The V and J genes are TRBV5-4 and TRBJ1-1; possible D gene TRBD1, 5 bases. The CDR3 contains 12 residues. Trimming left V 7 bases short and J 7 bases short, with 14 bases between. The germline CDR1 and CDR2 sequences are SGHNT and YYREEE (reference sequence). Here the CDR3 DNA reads TGTGCCAGCGCAGGGATCAATAGTGAAGCTTTCTTT. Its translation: CASAGINSEAFF. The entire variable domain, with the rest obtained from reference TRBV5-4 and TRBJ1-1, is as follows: ETGVTQSPTHLIKTRGQQVTLRCSSQSGHNTVSWYQQALGQGPQFIFQYYREEENGRGNFPPRFSGLQFPNYSSELNVNALELDDSALYLCASAGINSEAFFGQGTRLTVV.

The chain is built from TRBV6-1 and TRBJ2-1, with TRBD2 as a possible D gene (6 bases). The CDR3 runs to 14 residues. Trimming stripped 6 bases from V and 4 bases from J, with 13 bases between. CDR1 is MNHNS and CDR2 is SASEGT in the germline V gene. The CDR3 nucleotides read TGTGCCAGCAGGCCGGGAGCGTCGTACAATGAGCAGTTCTTC. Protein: CASRPGASYNEQFF.

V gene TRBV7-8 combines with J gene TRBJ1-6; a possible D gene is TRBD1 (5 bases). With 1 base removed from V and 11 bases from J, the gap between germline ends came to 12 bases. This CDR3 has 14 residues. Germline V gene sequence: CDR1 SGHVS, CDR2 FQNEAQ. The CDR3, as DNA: TGTGCCAGCAGCTTAGAGGCAGGGTCCGCACCCCTCCACTTT. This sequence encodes CASSLEAGSAPLHF.

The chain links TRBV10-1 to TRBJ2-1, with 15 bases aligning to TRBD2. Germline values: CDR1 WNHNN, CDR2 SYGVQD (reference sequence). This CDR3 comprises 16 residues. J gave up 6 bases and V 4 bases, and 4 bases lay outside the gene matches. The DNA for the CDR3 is TGCGCCAGCAGTGGGACTAGCGGGGGGGCCGTCAATGAGCAGTTCTTC. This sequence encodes CASSGTSGGAVNEQFF.